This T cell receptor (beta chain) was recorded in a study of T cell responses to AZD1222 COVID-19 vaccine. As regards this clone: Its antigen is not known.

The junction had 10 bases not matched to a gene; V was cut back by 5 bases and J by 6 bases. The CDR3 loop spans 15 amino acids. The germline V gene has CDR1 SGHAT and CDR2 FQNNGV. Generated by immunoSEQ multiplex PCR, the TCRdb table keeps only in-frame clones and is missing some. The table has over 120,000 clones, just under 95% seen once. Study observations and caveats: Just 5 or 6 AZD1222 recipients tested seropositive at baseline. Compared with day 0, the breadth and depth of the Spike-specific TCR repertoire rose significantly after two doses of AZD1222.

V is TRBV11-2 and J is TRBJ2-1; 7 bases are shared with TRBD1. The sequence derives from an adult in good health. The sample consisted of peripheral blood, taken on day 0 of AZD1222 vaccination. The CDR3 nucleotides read TGTGCCAGCAGCCCGTGGGAAGGGGACAGCAATGAGCAGTTCTTC. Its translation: CASSPWEGDSNEQFF.